This T cell receptor beta chain was found in a study of identical twins. This clonotype was detected ten times or more. Using its own MiXCR run on the 5' RACE reads, TCRdb lists one record per CDR3 protein. The table lists 400,000 to 650,000 distinct CDR3 sequences, about 20% of them singletons. Trimming took off 2 bases at V and 0 bases at J, with 10 bases between the two ends. Germline V lookup: CDR1 DFQATT, CDR2 SNEGSKA (reference sequence). The CDR3 covers 14 residues. These data are also associated with another study on T cells expressing NK-cell markers. Turning to that study: Investigators obtained TCR beta repertoires from sorted CD3+CD56+NKG2C+, CD3+CD56+NKG2C- and CD3+CD56-NKG2C+ T cells.

J is TRBJ1-1 and V is TRBV20-1; possibly TRBD1 for D (6 bases). Source material: CD4+ T cells sorted from blood. The sequence came from a woman aged 18 to 35 in good health. The DNA of the CDR3 is TGCAGTGCTAGAAGGGGGTCCATGAACACTGAAGCTTTCTTT. This codes for CSARRGSMNTEAFF.